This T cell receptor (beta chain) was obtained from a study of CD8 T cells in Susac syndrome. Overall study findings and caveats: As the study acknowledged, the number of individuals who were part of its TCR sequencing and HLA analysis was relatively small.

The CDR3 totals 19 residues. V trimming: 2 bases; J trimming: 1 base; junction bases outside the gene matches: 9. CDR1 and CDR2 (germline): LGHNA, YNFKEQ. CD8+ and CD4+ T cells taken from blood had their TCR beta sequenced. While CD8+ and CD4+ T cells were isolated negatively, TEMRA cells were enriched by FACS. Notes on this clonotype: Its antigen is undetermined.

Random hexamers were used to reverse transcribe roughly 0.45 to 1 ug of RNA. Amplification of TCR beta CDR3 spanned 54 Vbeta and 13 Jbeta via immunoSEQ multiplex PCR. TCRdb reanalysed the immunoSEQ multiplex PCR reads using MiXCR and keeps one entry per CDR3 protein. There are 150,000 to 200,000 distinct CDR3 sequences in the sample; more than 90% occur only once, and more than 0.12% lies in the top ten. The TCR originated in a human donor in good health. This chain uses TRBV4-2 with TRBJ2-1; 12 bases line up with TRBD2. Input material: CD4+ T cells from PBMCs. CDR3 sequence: CASSQPTSGGPISYNEQFF. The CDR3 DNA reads TGTGCCAGCAGCCAACCTACTAGCGGGGGGCCTATATCCTACAATGAGCAGTTCTTC.